These 8 T cell receptor beta chains originate from one sample sequenced in a study of cytomegalovirus exposure and HLA in healthy donors. The PCR was carried out with 60 Vbeta primers and 13 Jbeta primers. Generated by immunoSEQ multiplex PCR, the TCRdb table keeps only in-frame clones and is missing some. The sample includes 270,000 or so clones, roughly 90% seen only once; the top ten take approximately 4.3%. Specimen: PBMCs. These receptors all stem from a man aged 40-55 years in good health and CMV-seropositive.

The chain employs TRBV9 and TRBJ2-7; perhaps TRBD2 as D (5 bases). The CDR3 consists of 14 residues. V was pared by 3 bases and J by 7 bases, with 17 bases between. CDR1 SGDLS and CDR2 YYNGEE come from the germline V gene. The CDR3 is CASSGQGLSGEQYF. In DNA, the CDR3 is TGTGCCAGCAGCGGCCAAGGACTTTCGGGGGAGCAGTACTTC.

CDR3 in DNA: TGTGCCAGCAACCCAGCGGGAGTCCCCTACGAGCAGTACTTC. Amino acid sequence: CASNPAGVPYEQYF. J is TRBJ2-7 and V is TRBV27; 8 bases map to TRBD2. CDR3 length: 14 residues. Per the germline V gene, CDR1 is MNHEY and CDR2 is SMNVEV (reference sequence). V shed 7 bases, J shed 2 bases, and the junction held 7 bases outside the gene matches.

This clone appeared a single time. CDR3 amino acids: CSAPGYGYTF. CDR3 coding DNA: TGCAGTGCTCCAGGCTATGGCTACACCTTC. The chain links TRBV20-1 to TRBJ1-2; no firm D call. Germline V CDR1 and CDR2: DFQATT, SNEGSKA (reference sequence). The CDR3 has 10 residues. V was cut by 5 bases and J by 4 bases, with 5 bases left in between.

The chain employs TRBV4-1 and TRBJ2-7; TRBD2 aligns across 10 bases. The CDR3 is 17 amino acids. The J segment lost 4 bases and the V segment lost 0 bases, leaving 9 bases of the junction unmatched. The germline CDR1 and CDR2 sequences are MGHRA and YSYEKL. Written as DNA, the CDR3 is TGCGCCAGCAGCCAAGAAGGCCTAGCGGGAGCGGAATACGAGCAGTACTTC. This codes for CASSQEGLAGAEYEQYF.

The chain employs TRBV18 and TRBJ1-5; TRBD1 matches 7 bases. The CDR3 sequence is 15 residues long. Germline V CDR1 and CDR2: KGHSH, LQKENI. Unmatched junction bases numbered 6, after V lost 6 bases and J lost 1 base. The CDR3 here is CASSVQGTSNQPQHF. CDR3 nucleotides: TGTGCCAGCTCGGTACAGGGGACGAGCAATCAGCCCCAGCATTTT.

The chain carries TRBV5-1 and TRBJ2-1, with D perhaps matching TRBD2 (6 bases). V lost 0 bases and J lost 8, with 12 bases in between. The CDR3 is 14 residues long. Germline-derived CDR1 and CDR2 are SGHRS and YFSETQ. The chain's CDR3 is CASSLGRETDEQFF. For the CDR3, the DNA is TGCGCCAGCAGCTTGGGGCGGGAAACGGATGAGCAGTTCTTC.

The rearrangement uses TRBV6-6 and TRBJ2-4; D ambiguous. V was clipped by 0 bases and J by 8 bases, with 14 bases between them. The CDR3 spans 15 residues. CDR1 and CDR2 (germline): MNHNY, SVGAGI (reference sequence). The CDR3 reads CASSYSTSSWDIQYF. Here the CDR3 DNA reads TGTGCCAGCAGTTACTCGACTTCCTCGTGGGACATTCAGTACTTC.

This clone is a singleton in its sample. At the DNA level, this CDR3 is encoded by other sequences in the same sample as well. The rearrangement uses TRBV19 and TRBJ2-7, with a possible D match to TRBD2 (5 bases). The V gene lost 1 base and the J gene lost 3 bases, with 10 bases spanning the gap. The V gene's germline CDR1 is LNHDA and CDR2 SQIVND (reference sequence). The CDR3 loop spans 14 amino acids. CDR3 DNA: TGTGCCAGTAGTATAGGGACCAGCGGCTACGAGCAGTACTTC. Residues: CASSIGTSGYEQYF.